This passage covers 23 T cell receptor beta chains from one sample sequenced in a study of vaccination and CD4 T cells after COVID-19. Sequenced with the Oncomine TCR Beta short-read assay was DNA taken from cultured CD4+ T cells. TCRdb passed the PCR reads through MiXCR, listing each CDR3 protein once. The repertoire holds around 15,000 distinct CDR3 sequences, with roughly 49% as singletons. Treatment of the sample: roughly ten-day PBMC culture with coronavirus spike peptide pools or control peptides (ViraFEST assay). These receptors have no known antigen. Sequences were derived from CD4+ T cells from blood, cultured in vitro, sampled before SARS-CoV-2 vaccination. The receptors were sampled from a human donor who had recovered from COVID-19.

In this sample, this clonotype turned up once. The V and J genes are TRBV4-1 and TRBJ1-1; 8 bases fit TRBD1. The J segment lost 1 base and the V segment lost 1 base, leaving 14 bases of the junction unmatched. Germline-derived CDR1 and CDR2 are MGHRA and YSYEKL. The CDR3 has 19 residues. The DNA for the CDR3 is TGCGCCAGCAGCCAAGGTCAACAGGGGGGATTGCGTGCGAACACTGAAGCTTTCTTT. Encoded protein: CASSQGQQGGLRANTEAFF.

The rearrangement links TRBV30 to TRBJ2-7, with 8 bases that match TRBD1. V was pared by 5 bases and J by 1 base, with 1 base of the junction left unmatched. The CDR3 spans 12 residues. Germline-derived CDR1 and CDR2 are GTSNPN and SVGIG (reference sequence). This CDR3 reads CAWDRGSYEQYF. The DNA of the CDR3 is TGTGCCTGGGACAGGGGTTCCTACGAGCAGTACTTC.

This clonotype was counted a few times. The V call is TRBV19, the J call TRBJ2-2, with 8 bases that match TRBD2. Germline V CDR1 and CDR2: LNHDA, SQIVND (reference sequence). CDR3 length: 14 amino acids. V was pared by 5 bases and J by 13 bases, with 12 bases of the junction left unmatched. CDR3 in DNA: TGTGCCAGTAGTCCCATCAACCTAGCGGGCGTGCTGTTTTTT. Translated, it gives CASSPINLAGVLFF. The full variable domain, rest sourced from reference TRBV19 and TRBJ2-2, is DGGITQSPKYLFRKEGQNVTLSCEQNLNHDAMYWYRQDPGQGLRLIYYSQIVNDFQKGDIAEGYSVSREKKESFPLTVTSAQKNPTAFYLCASSPINLAGVLFFGEGSRLTVL.

The rearrangement joins TRBV6-1 to TRBJ2-3; possible D gene TRBD1, 6 bases. Trimming cost V 2 bases and J 2 bases, with 11 bases left between them. This CDR3 has 15 residues. The germline V gene has CDR1 MNHNS and CDR2 SASEGT. Here the CDR3 DNA reads TGTGCCAGCAGTGAAACAGGGTACCTCACAGATACGCAGTATTTT. It translates to CASSETGYLTDTQYF.

The chain combines TRBV20-1 with TRBJ2-5; 7 bases are a match to TRBD2. The germline V gene encodes CDR1 DFQATT and CDR2 SNEGSKA (reference sequence). The CDR3 covers 14 residues. V shed 5 bases, J shed 5 bases, and the junction held 11 bases outside the gene matches. CDR3 amino acids: CSARGGAGVETQYF. CDR3 sequence (DNA): TGCAGTGCTCGGGGCGGTGCGGGAGTGGAGACCCAGTACTTC.

This chain links TRBV11-3 with TRBJ2-3; 10 positions agree with TRBD1. V shed 4 bases and J 1 base; nucleotides not matched to a gene: 2. Germline-derived CDR1 and CDR2 are SGHNT and YENEEA. This CDR3 spans 15 amino acids. CDR3 in DNA: TGTGCCAGCAGCTCCGGACAGGGGGGCACAGATACGCAGTATTTT. Protein: CASSSGQGGTDTQYF.

The chain joins TRBV20-1 to TRBJ2-1; 7 bases fit TRBD2. The CDR3 length is 15 residues. Germline CDR1 reads DFQATT; CDR2 reads SNEGSKA (reference sequence). V lost 5 bases and J lost 2; bases outside the gene matches: 9. The CDR3 DNA is TGCAGTGCTTTCCCTCTAGCGGACCCCTACAATGAGCAGTTCTTC. It yields the protein CSAFPLADPYNEQFF.

This clonotype has just a few counts. The chain carries TRBV24-1 and TRBJ1-5; D is perhaps TRBD1 (6 bases). Germline V CDR1 and CDR2: KGHDR, SFDVKD. The CDR3 is made up of 15 amino acids. V was pared by 3 bases and J by 3 bases, with 11 bases between. The CDR3 sequence is CATSDRGHDNQPQHF. For the CDR3, the DNA is TGTGCCACCAGTGATCGGGGACATGACAATCAGCCCCAGCATTTT.

The gene calls are TRBV11-2 and TRBJ2-7; D is ambiguous. The CDR3 is 12 amino acids. Germline V gene sequence: CDR1 SGHAT, CDR2 FQNNGV. Between the trimmed V and J ends, which lost 5 bases and 0 bases, there was a span of 5 bases. The CDR3 sequence: CASSDPSYEQYF. CDR3 bases: TGTGCCAGCAGCGACCCCTCCTACGAGCAGTACTTC.

This chain uses TRBV28 with TRBJ1-3; D is possibly TRBD1 (5 bases). Deletions cut 4 bases from V and 0 bases from J, with 13 bases between. CDR1 is MDHEN, CDR2 SYDVKM, per germline. This CDR3 has 16 residues. The CDR3, as DNA: TGTGCCAGCAGTTCCCTAGGGGCAGACTCTGGAAACACCATATATTTT. It translates to CASSSLGADSGNTIYF. Using reference TRBV28 and TRBJ1-3 for the parts outside the CDR3, the full variable domain is DVKVTQSSRYLVKRTGEKVFLECVQDMDHENMFWYRQDPGLGLRLIYFSYDVKMKEKGDIPEGYSVSREKKERFSLILESASTNQTSMYLCASSSLGADSGNTIYFGEGSWLTVV.

This clonotype was recorded a few times. The rearrangement uses TRBV19 and TRBJ1-2; 8 bases fit TRBD1. Germline-derived CDR1 and CDR2 are LNHDA and SQIVND (reference sequence). V lost 7 bases and J lost 2; bases outside the gene matches: 6. This CDR3 spans 14 amino acids. The CDR3 loop reads CASTGGSLNYGYTF. CDR3 sequence (DNA): TGTGCCAGTACAGGGGGCTCCCTAAACTATGGCTACACCTTC.

By sample fraction, this clonotype is large (0.1 to 1%). This chain uses TRBV7-9 with TRBJ2-5; D gene ambiguous. The CDR3 spans 12 residues. V was clipped by 2 bases and J by 4 bases, with 5 bases between them. CDR1 and CDR2 from the germline V gene are SEHNR and FQNEAQ (reference sequence). The chain's CDR3 is CASSLMGETQYF. CDR3 sequence (DNA): TGTGCCAGCAGCTTAATGGGAGAGACCCAGTACTTC.

The J gene is TRBJ2-2, the V gene TRBV6-2 or TRBV6-3; D is ambiguous. The germline CDR1 and CDR2 sequences are MNHEY and SVGEGT. This CDR3 is built from 14 residues. Trimming removed 7 bases at V and 0 bases at J, with 9 bases between. This CDR3 reads CASNFLANTGELFF. In nucleotides, the CDR3 is TGTGCCAGCAATTTTCTAGCGAACACCGGGGAGCTGTTTTTT.

V and J are TRBV6-2 or TRBV6-3 and TRBJ2-1; TRBD2 aligns across 8 bases. V shed 6 bases and J 6 bases; nucleotides not matched to a gene: 10. Germline lookup yields CDR1 MNHEY and CDR2 SVGEGT. This CDR3 is built from 15 residues. CDR3 amino acids: CASSHEIAGSNEQFF. The CDR3 nucleotides are TGTGCCAGCAGCCATGAGATAGCGGGATCCAATGAGCAGTTCTTC.

The V gene is TRBV2, the J gene TRBJ2-7; weak D call: TRBD2 (5 bases). This CDR3 is 14 amino acids long. Germline V gene sequence: CDR1 SNHLY, CDR2 FYNNEI. V lost 7 bases and J 6 bases, leaving 19 bases between the germline ends. This chain's CDR3 is CASTTESRLSEQYF. CDR3 coding DNA: TGTGCCAGCACCACGGAGAGCAGACTAAGCGAGCAGTACTTC. Full variable domain (missing parts from reference TRBV2 and TRBJ2-7): EPEVTQTPSHQVTQMGQEVILRCVPISNHLYFYWYRQILGQKVEFLVSFYNNEISEKSEIFDDQFSVERPDGSNFTLKIRSTKLEDSAMYFCASTTESRLSEQYFGPGTRLTVT.

The chain uses TRBV10-1 and TRBJ2-3, with TRBD2 identical over 9 bases. The germline gives CDR1 WNHNN, CDR2 SYGVQD (reference sequence). This CDR3 has 15 residues. V dropped 0 bases and J dropped 3; count of bases not matched to a gene: 1. As DNA, the CDR3 is TGCGCCAGCAGTGAGTCTAGCGGGGGAACAGATACGCAGTATTTT. It codes for CASSESSGGTDTQYF.

In its sample, this clonotype was seen a few times. This sequence joins TRBV28 and TRBJ2-7; 10 bases fit TRBD2. The CDR3 covers 19 residues. Looked up from germline, CDR1 is MDHEN and CDR2 is SYDVKM. Germline trimming cut 4 bases from V and 1 base from J; bases unmatched to any gene: 16. CDR3 protein: CASSYDGGVGTSVSYEQYF. Here the CDR3 DNA reads TGTGCCAGCAGTTATGACGGGGGGGTCGGGACTAGCGTTTCCTACGAGCAGTACTTC.

V gene TRBV20-1 combines with J gene TRBJ2-7; TRBD2 might be the D (6 bases). The CDR3 has 12 amino acids. Trimming took 1 base from V and 10 from J, leaving 14 bases between them. The germline V gene encodes CDR1 DFQATT and CDR2 SNEGSKA (reference sequence). The CDR3 here is CSARGGDGRQYF. The CDR3 DNA sequence: TGCAGTGCTAGAGGCGGAGACGGGAGACAGTACTTC.

V is TRBV5-1 and J is TRBJ2-3, with D possibly being TRBD2 (5 bases). V was pared by 3 bases and J by 0 bases, with 11 bases between. Germline V gene sequence: CDR1 SGHRS, CDR2 YFSETQ. The CDR3 has 15 amino acids. The CDR3 is CASSSLGGSTDTQYF. The CDR3 DNA reads as TGCGCCAGCAGCTCCCTCGGAGGTAGCACAGATACGCAGTATTTT.

This clonotype was counted a few times. The rearrangement links TRBV6-1 to TRBJ2-7; D is perhaps TRBD1 or TRBD2 (5 bases each). Germline V gives CDR1 MNHNS, CDR2 SASEGT. There are 14 residues in the CDR3. The V and J ends lost 6 bases and 3 bases respectively, with 15 bases between them. The CDR3 spells CASRSVGTNYEQYF. The CDR3 DNA follows: TGTGCCAGCAGGTCTGTGGGGACCAACTACGAGCAGTACTTC.

This rearrangement joins TRBV2 to TRBJ2-1; the D gene is possibly TRBD1 (6 bases). The length of the CDR3 is 13 residues. The germline CDR1 and CDR2 sequences are SNHLY and FYNNEI. Trimming took off 5 bases at V and 3 bases at J, with 8 bases between the two ends. This CDR3 is CASSLDSYNEQFF. The CDR3 DNA follows: TGTGCCAGCAGTTTGGACAGCTACAATGAGCAGTTCTTC.

V gene TRBV5-4 combines with J gene TRBJ2-5, with D perhaps TRBD2 (5 bases). The CDR3 runs to 14 residues. V shed 0 bases and J shed 2 bases, with 8 bases lying between them. Germline V CDR1 and CDR2: SGHNT, YYREEE (reference sequence). Here the CDR3 reads CASSLASGQETQYF. The CDR3 DNA is TGTGCCAGCAGCTTGGCCTCGGGGCAAGAGACCCAGTACTTC.

This clonotype was seen a few times. The rearrangement uses TRBV20-1 and TRBJ2-2, with 9 bases matching TRBD2. The CDR3 extends over 14 amino acids. Germline V gene lookup returns CDR1 DFQATT and CDR2 SNEGSKA (reference sequence). V lost 6 bases to trimming and J lost 4 bases; unmatched junction nucleotides: 6. As DNA, the CDR3 is TGCAGTGCCGAAGCGGGAGGATTCACCGGGGAGCTGTTTTTT. Residues: CSAEAGGFTGELFF.